This T cell receptor (beta chain) was recorded in a study of blood T cell repertoires in COVID-19. Study-wide background: The study drew acute and convalescent COVID-19 samples from the United States, Italy and Spain.

Germline V gene lookup returns CDR1 GTSNPN and CDR2 SVGIG (reference sequence). The CDR3 extends over 11 amino acids. With 7 bases removed from V and 6 bases from J, the gap between germline ends came to 9 bases. Sequenced by immunoSEQ multiplex PCR; TCRdb stores in-frame clones only, minus some. The sample has around 150,000 clones, approximately 95% seen once; the top ten hold roughly 1.9%. The clonotype comes from a woman aged 55-69 years with COVID-19, enrolled during active disease. The rearrangement links TRBV30 to TRBJ2-2, with D perhaps TRBD1 (6 bases). Sequences were obtained from peripheral blood. CDR3: CASNRAGELFF. The CDR3 DNA is TGTGCCTCTAACAGGGCCGGGGAGCTGTTTTTT.